These 14 T cell receptor beta chains were all obtained from the same sample, sequenced in a study of breast tumors, draining lymph nodes, adjacent tissues. The lymph nodes were axillary draining lymph nodes from breast cancer patients. TCRdb ran MiXCR on the multiplex PCR reads and lists one entry per CDR3 protein. The table lists fewer than 150,000 distinct CDR3 sequences, 21% of them singletons, with 2.2% in the top ten. The material sequenced was axillary lymph node tissue. These receptors all come from a female donor with breast cancer. Some clones in this sample may be carry-over from other donors' samples.

The chain couples TRBV20-1 to TRBJ1-1; D may be TRBD1 (6 bases). Per germline, CDR1 DFQATT and CDR2 SNEGSKA (reference sequence). Deletions cut 5 bases from V and 3 bases from J, with 10 bases between. CDR3 length: 12 residues. The CDR3 is CSAPRGDTEAFF. CDR3 in DNA: TGCAGTGCTCCCAGGGGAGACACTGAAGCTTTCTTT.

Many counts were recorded for this clonotype. V is TRBV4-1 and J is TRBJ2-2; the match to TRBD1 covers 10 bases. Germline loops: CDR1 MGHRA, CDR2 YSYEKL. This CDR3 is built from 16 residues. V shed 1 base and J 6 bases; nucleotides not matched to a gene: 5. CDR3 DNA: TGCGCCAGCAGCCAAGGATTGACAGGGGGCTCCGGGGAGCTGTTTTTT. Residues: CASSQGLTGGSGELFF.

At least ten counts were recorded for this clonotype. This rearrangement joins TRBV24-1 to TRBJ2-6; D ambiguous. V was shortened by 12 bases and J by 3 bases, with 5 bases between the two germline ends. The germline V gene encodes CDR1 KGHDR and CDR2 SFDVKD. This CDR3 is built from 11 residues. The CDR3 protein is CAAGGANVLTF. CDR3 DNA: TGTGCCGCAGGTGGGGCCAACGTCCTGACTTTC.

This clonotype was recorded at least ten times. V usage is TRBV20-1 and J usage is TRBJ1-2, with TRBD1 identical over 7 bases. The CDR3 length is 17 residues. Looked up from germline, CDR1 is DFQATT and CDR2 is SNEGSKA (reference sequence). Trimming took 1 base from V and 2 from J; bases not matched to a gene: 13. This CDR3 reads CSARGRAGQHSNYGYTF. The CDR3 DNA follows: TGCAGTGCTAGAGGCCGAGCGGGACAGCATTCCAACTATGGCTACACCTTC.

This clonotype occurred many times. The J gene is TRBJ2-3, the V gene TRBV7-8; 14 nucleotides line up with TRBD2. V lost 5 bases to trimming and J lost 4 bases; unmatched junction nucleotides: 8. Germline CDR1 is SGHVS and CDR2 is FQNEAQ. The CDR3 runs to 17 residues. The CDR3 nucleotides read TGTGCCAGCAGCGCTCGACTAGCGGGAGGGCCCCCAGATACGCAGTATTTT. It specifies CASSARLAGGPPDTQYF. The full variable domain, rest sourced from reference TRBV7-8 and TRBJ2-3, is GAGVSQSPRYKVAKRGQDVALRCDPISGHVSLFWYQQALGQGPEFLTYFQNEAQLDKSGLPSDRFFAERPEGSVSTLKIQRTQQEDSAVYLCASSARLAGGPPDTQYFGPGTRLTVL.

In its sample, this clonotype was seen many times. The chain employs TRBV7-3 and TRBJ2-1; weak D call: TRBD2 (6 bases). Germline loops: CDR1 SGHTA, CDR2 FQGTGA. The CDR3 sequence is 12 residues long. The V end lost 3 bases, the J end lost 10 bases, and 10 bases lay between the germline ends. The CDR3 DNA sequence: TGTGCCAGCAGCTTGACTAGTAAGGAGCAGTTCTTC. Protein sequence: CASSLTSKEQFF.

For this clonotype: A much larger clone differs by one base, so this may be a read error. The chain joins TRBV24-1 to TRBJ1-5; TRBD1 matches at 9 bases. The germline V gene encodes CDR1 KGHDR and CDR2 SFDVKD. The CDR3 covers 15 residues. CDR3 sequence reads: CAASDAGTGIQPQHF. The CDR3 bases are TGTGCCGCCAGTGATGCCGGGACAGGGATTCAGCCCCAGCATTTT.

This clonotype was seen ten or more times. This sequence joins TRBV2 and TRBJ2-7; 11 bases are shared with TRBD2. The CDR3 spans 15 residues. Germline CDR1 and CDR2: SNHLY and FYNNEI. V trimming: 6 bases; J trimming: 6 bases; junction bases outside the gene matches: 10. DNA of the CDR3: TGTGCCAGCAGGGAGACTAGCGGGAATTTGTCCGAGCAGTACTTC. This codes for CASRETSGNLSEQYF.

This clonotype occurred many times. The gene calls are TRBV15 and TRBJ2-3; D may correspond to TRBD1 or TRBD2 (5 bases each). The V end lost 3 bases, the J end lost 4 bases, and 11 bases lay between the germline ends. Germline V gives CDR1 LNHNV, CDR2 YYDKDF (reference sequence). The CDR3 length is 14 residues. The CDR3 sequence is CATSRNRGPDTQYF. CDR3 sequence (DNA): TGTGCCACCAGCAGGAACCGGGGCCCAGATACGCAGTATTTT.

This clonotype was counted many times. The chain has TRBV6-1 and TRBJ1-2; possible D gene TRBD1, 6 bases. This CDR3 is built from 13 residues. V was clipped by 8 bases and J by 2 bases, with 12 bases between them. Germline assignment: CDR1 MNHNS and CDR2 SASEGT. CDR3 protein: CASRRGANYGYTF. The DNA of the CDR3 is TGTGCCAGCCGACGGGGGGCGAACTATGGCTACACCTTC.

In its sample, this clonotype was seen many times. V gene TRBV11-3 combines with J gene TRBJ2-1; D is undetermined. The V gene lost 4 bases and the J gene lost 0 bases, with 13 bases spanning the gap. From germline, CDR1 is SGHNT and CDR2 YENEEA. CDR3 length: 16 amino acids. For the CDR3, the DNA is TGTGCCAGCAGCTCTACGTCGACGAGCTCCTACAATGAGCAGTTCTTC. Its translation: CASSSTSTSSYNEQFF.

At least ten counts were recorded for this clonotype. The chain is built from TRBV2 and TRBJ2-1; 7 nucleotides agree with TRBD1. V shed 6 bases and J 10 bases; nucleotides not matched to a gene: 9. The CDR3 consists of 13 residues. CDR1 is SNHLY and CDR2 is FYNNEI in the germline V gene. CDR3 residues: CASRGTVMKEQFF. In nucleotides, the CDR3 is TGTGCCAGCAGGGGGACAGTTATGAAAGAGCAGTTCTTC. The full variable domain, its missing parts supplied by reference TRBV2 and TRBJ2-1, is EPEVTQTPSHQVTQMGQEVILRCVPISNHLYFYWYRQILGQKVEFLVSFYNNEISEKSEIFDDQFSVERPDGSNFTLKIRSTKLEDSAMYFCASRGTVMKEQFFGPGTRLTVL.

This clonotype was counted many times. The chain has TRBV20-1 and TRBJ2-3; 8 positions agree with TRBD2. V lost 4 bases, J lost 0 bases, and 6 bases stayed unmatched. The germline V gene has CDR1 DFQATT and CDR2 SNEGSKA (reference sequence). This CDR3 spans 15 amino acids. For the CDR3, the DNA is TGCAGTGCTAACCGACTAGCGACTAGCACAGATACGCAGTATTTT. This codes for CSANRLATSTDTQYF.

The chain combines TRBV20-1 with TRBJ2-3; 9 bases are a match to TRBD1. The length of the CDR3 is 21 residues. Germline loops: CDR1 DFQATT, CDR2 SNEGSKA (reference sequence). This CDR3 is CNAPTGTGSGKVRPTTDTQYF. The CDR3 coding sequence is TGCAATGCCCCAACGGGGACAGGGTCCGGGAAAGTTAGACCTACCACAGATACGCAGTATTTT.